The rows below give T cell receptor beta chains drawn from one sample of a study of siplizumab effects on memory and regulatory T cells. Measured with immunoSEQ multiplex PCR; TCRdb has only the in-frame clones, and not every one. Among tens of thousands of clones listed, 88% were seen once. The material sequenced was Tregs sorted from blood. These receptors all stem from a human donor in good health. Both conserved end residues are part of each CDR3. Fields, in order: D gene, V gene, J gene, clone size, CDR3 protein, CDR3 DNA. D genes are given only for firm matches. Size tells how often a clone was seen (once, few, many) or the class of an expanded clone, and some rows leave it out.

d_call: TRBD1; v_call: TRBV6-6; j_call: TRBJ2-5; clone_size: NA; cdr3_aa: CASSYSGQGWRETQYF; cdr3_nt: TGTGCCAGCAGTTACTCGGGACAGGGGTGGCGGGAGACCCAGTACTTC
d_call: NA; v_call: TRBV10-3; j_call: TRBJ1-3; clone_size: NA; cdr3_aa: CAIRGVSGRNTIYF; cdr3_nt: TGTGCCATCAGGGGGGTCTCTGGGAGAAACACCATATATTTT
d_call: NA; v_call: TRBV18; j_call: TRBJ1-1; clone_size: NA; cdr3_aa: CASSPLGGRGRGTEAFF; cdr3_nt: TGTGCCAGCTCACCATTAGGAGGCAGGGGCAGAGGCACTGAAGCTTTCTTT
d_call: NA; v_call: TRBV4-1; j_call: TRBJ1-4; clone_size: NA; cdr3_aa: CASSQKVLNPKEKLFF; cdr3_nt: TGCGCCAGCAGCCAAAAAGTTCTGAACCCGAAGGAAAAACTGTTTTTT
d_call: TRBD1; v_call: TRBV6-5; j_call: TRBJ1-4; clone_size: NA; cdr3_aa: CASREQGFGEKLFF; cdr3_nt: TGTGCCAGCAGGGAACAGGGGTTTGGGGAAAAACTGTTTTTT
d_call: NA; v_call: TRBV25-1; j_call: TRBJ1-1; clone_size: NA; cdr3_aa: CASRATSNTEAFF; cdr3_nt: TGTGCCAGCAGGGCGACAAGCAACACTGAAGCTTTCTTT
d_call: NA; v_call: TRBV15; j_call: TRBJ2-3; clone_size: NA; cdr3_aa: CATKPGSTDTQYF; cdr3_nt: TGTGCCACCAAACCCGGTAGCACAGATACGCAGTATTTT
d_call: NA; v_call: TRBV5-1; j_call: TRBJ2-3; clone_size: NA; cdr3_aa: CASKTRPALSTDTQYF; cdr3_nt: TGCGCCAGCAAGACTCGCCCGGCGTTAAGCACAGATACGCAGTATTTT
d_call: NA; v_call: TRBV12-5; j_call: TRBJ1-3; clone_size: few; cdr3_aa: CASTPDTFSGNTIYF; cdr3_nt: TGTGCTAGTACGCCTGACACCTTCTCTGGAAACACCATATATTTT
d_call: NA; v_call: TRBV9; j_call: TRBJ2-2; clone_size: NA; cdr3_aa: CASSVGPRPAVGTGELFF; cdr3_nt: TGTGCCAGCAGCGTAGGGCCCCGCCCAGCCGTAGGCACCGGGGAGCTGTTTTTT
d_call: NA; v_call: TRBV19; j_call: TRBJ2-3; clone_size: NA; cdr3_aa: CASSPRFSTDTQYF; cdr3_nt: TGTGCCAGTAGCCCTAGGTTTTCCACAGATACGCAGTATTTT